The rows below give T cell receptor beta chains drawn from one sample of a study of CD8 T cells in ankylosing spondylitis. From the 5' RACE reads, TCRdb called clonotypes with MiXCR, one entry per CDR3 protein. In the table there are around 130,000 distinct CDR3 sequences, approximately 9.7% of which are singletons. Sequenced material: blood, either unsorted or a sorted T cell fraction (not recorded which). The source is a male donor with ankylosing spondylitis or in good health (not recorded which). The CDR3 runs from the conserved cysteine through the conserved F or W. The order of the fields is clone size, V gene, J gene, D gene, CDR3 DNA, CDR3 protein. The D gene is left open where the match is weak. Clone size, where shown, is once, few, many, or a class for clones that have expanded.

abundance: many
v_gene: TRBV6-2/TRBV6-3
j_gene: TRBJ2-6
d_gene: NA
CDR3nt: TGTGCCAGCAGACGTTTCTCTGGGGCCAACGTCCTGACTTTC
CDR3aa: CASRRFSGANVLTF

abundance: few
v_gene: TRBV2
j_gene: TRBJ2-1
d_gene: TRBD2
CDR3nt: TGTGCCAGCAGTGAAAGGCCTAGCGGGAGCTATGAGCAGTTCTTC
CDR3aa: CASSERPSGSYEQFF

abundance: many
v_gene: TRBV3-1
j_gene: TRBJ1-5
d_gene: NA
CDR3nt: TGTGCCAGCAGCCTCGCCGGGGGGAAAAGTGGCAATCAGCCCCAGCATTTT
CDR3aa: CASSLAGGKSGNQPQHF

abundance: many
v_gene: TRBV20-1
j_gene: TRBJ2-7
d_gene: TRBD2
CDR3nt: TGCAGTGCTGAAGCGGGAACCTACGAGCAGTACTTC
CDR3aa: CSAEAGTYEQYF

abundance: many
v_gene: TRBV18
j_gene: TRBJ2-2
d_gene: TRBD2
CDR3nt: TGTGCCAGCTCACCTGGGACTAGCGCTCGCTTAGGGGAGCTGTTTTTT
CDR3aa: CASSPGTSARLGELFF

abundance: many
v_gene: TRBV6-5
j_gene: TRBJ2-7
d_gene: NA
CDR3nt: TGTGCCAGCAGTTACTCTGGGGGTCCGTCGTACGAGCAGTACTTC
CDR3aa: CASSYSGGPSYEQYF

abundance: NA
v_gene: TRBV5-5
j_gene: TRBJ2-7
d_gene: TRBD2
CDR3nt: TGTGCCCGCAGCTCCACTAGCGGGAGTTACGAGCAGTACTTC
CDR3aa: CARSSTSGSYEQYF

abundance: many
v_gene: TRBV20-1
j_gene: TRBJ2-2
d_gene: NA
CDR3nt: TGCAGTGCTAGGTCCCGACGCGGGGAGCTGTTTTTT
CDR3aa: CSARSRRGELFF

abundance: many
v_gene: TRBV5-5
j_gene: TRBJ2-4
d_gene: TRBD1
CDR3nt: TGTGCCAGCAGCTTAATAGCCTCCGGGACAGTATTCAAAAACATTCAGTACTTC
CDR3aa: CASSLIASGTVFKNIQYF

abundance: many
v_gene: TRBV6-1
j_gene: TRBJ1-6
d_gene: TRBD1
CDR3nt: TGTGCCAGCATAGAGTACAGGGACAGCAATTCACCCCTCCACTTT
CDR3aa: CASIEYRDSNSPLHF

abundance: many
v_gene: TRBV20-1
j_gene: TRBJ2-7
d_gene: NA
CDR3nt: TGCAGTGCTAGAGGTAATGCCTACGAGCAGTACTTC
CDR3aa: CSARGNAYEQYF

abundance: many
v_gene: TRBV11-1
j_gene: TRBJ2-1
d_gene: NA
CDR3nt: TGTGCCAGCAGCTTAGTTGCGGAGCGTCGACTCAGTGAGCAGTTCTTC
CDR3aa: CASSLVAERRLSEQFF

abundance: many
v_gene: TRBV11-2
j_gene: TRBJ2-1
d_gene: NA
CDR3nt: TGTGCCAGCAGCTTGGGTACGTCCTACAATGAGCAGTTCTTC
CDR3aa: CASSLGTSYNEQFF

abundance: many
v_gene: TRBV5-1
j_gene: TRBJ2-2
d_gene: NA
CDR3nt: TGCGCCAGCAGCGGAAATGGGGGCGCGGGGACCGGGGAGCTGTTTTTT
CDR3aa: CASSGNGGAGTGELFF